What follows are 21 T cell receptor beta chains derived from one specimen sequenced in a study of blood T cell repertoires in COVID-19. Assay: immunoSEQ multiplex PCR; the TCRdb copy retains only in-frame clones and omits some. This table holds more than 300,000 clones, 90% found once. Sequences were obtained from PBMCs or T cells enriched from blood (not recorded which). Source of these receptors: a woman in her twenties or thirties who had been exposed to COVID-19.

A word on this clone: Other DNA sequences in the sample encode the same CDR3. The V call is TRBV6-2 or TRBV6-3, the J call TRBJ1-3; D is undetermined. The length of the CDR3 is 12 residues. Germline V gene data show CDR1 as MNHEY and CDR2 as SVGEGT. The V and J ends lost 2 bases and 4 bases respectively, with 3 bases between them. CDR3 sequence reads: CASSYLGNTIYF. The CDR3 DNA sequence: TGTGCCAGCAGTTACCTGGGAAACACCATATATTTT.

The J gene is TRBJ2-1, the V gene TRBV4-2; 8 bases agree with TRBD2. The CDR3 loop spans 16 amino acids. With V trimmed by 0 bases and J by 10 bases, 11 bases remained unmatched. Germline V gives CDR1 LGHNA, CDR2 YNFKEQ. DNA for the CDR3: TGTGCCAGCAGCCAAGATCGAGCGGGGGCCCAAGTGGAGCAGTTCTTC. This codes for CASSQDRAGAQVEQFF.

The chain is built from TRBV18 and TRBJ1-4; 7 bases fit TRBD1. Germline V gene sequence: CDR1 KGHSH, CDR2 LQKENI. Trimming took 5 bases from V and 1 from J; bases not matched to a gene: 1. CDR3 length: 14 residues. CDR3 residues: CASSRQGTNEKLFF. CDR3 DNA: TGTGCCAGCTCAAGACAGGGAACTAATGAAAAACTGTTTTTT.

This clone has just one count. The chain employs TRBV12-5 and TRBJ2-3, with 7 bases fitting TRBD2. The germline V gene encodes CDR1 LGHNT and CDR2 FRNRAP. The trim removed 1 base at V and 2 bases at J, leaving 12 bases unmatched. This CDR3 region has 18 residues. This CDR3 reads CASGLGGPWGGTTDTQYF. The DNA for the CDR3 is TGTGCTAGTGGTTTGGGGGGACCCTGGGGGGGAACCACAGATACGCAGTATTTT.

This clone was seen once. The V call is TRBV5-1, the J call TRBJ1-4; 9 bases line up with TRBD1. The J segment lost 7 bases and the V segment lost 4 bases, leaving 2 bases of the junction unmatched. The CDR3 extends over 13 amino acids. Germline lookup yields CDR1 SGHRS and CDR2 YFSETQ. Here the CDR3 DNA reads TGCGCCAGCAGCGGGACAGGGAGTGAAAAACTGTTTTTT. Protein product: CASSGTGSEKLFF.

CDR3 residues: CASSYSSGGASAEQFF. CDR3 nucleotide sequence: TGTGCCAGCAGCTACTCTAGCGGGGGGGCTTCCGCTGAGCAGTTCTTC. The chain carries TRBV7-2 and TRBJ2-1, with 12 bases identical to TRBD2. V trimming: 4 bases; J trimming: 9 bases; junction bases outside the gene matches: 10. Germline CDR1 SGHTA, CDR2 FQGNSA. CDR3 length: 16 amino acids.

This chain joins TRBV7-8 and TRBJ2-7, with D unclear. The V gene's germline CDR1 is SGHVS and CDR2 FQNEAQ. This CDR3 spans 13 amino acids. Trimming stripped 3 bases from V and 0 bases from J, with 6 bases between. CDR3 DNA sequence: TGTGCCAGCAGCTTGGCCAACTCCTACGAGCAGTACTTC. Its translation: CASSLANSYEQYF.

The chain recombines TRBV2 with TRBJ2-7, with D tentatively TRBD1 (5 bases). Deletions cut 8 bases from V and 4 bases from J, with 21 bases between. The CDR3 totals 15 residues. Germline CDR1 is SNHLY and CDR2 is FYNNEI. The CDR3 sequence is CASQWTPQLEYEQYF. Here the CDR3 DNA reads TGTGCCAGCCAATGGACACCTCAGTTGGAATACGAGCAGTACTTC.

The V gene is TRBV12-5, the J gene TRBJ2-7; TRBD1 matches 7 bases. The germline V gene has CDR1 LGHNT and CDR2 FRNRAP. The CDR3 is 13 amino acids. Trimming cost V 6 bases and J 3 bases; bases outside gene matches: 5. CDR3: CASGVRQGYEQYF. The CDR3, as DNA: TGTGCTAGTGGCGTGCGACAGGGCTACGAGCAGTACTTC.

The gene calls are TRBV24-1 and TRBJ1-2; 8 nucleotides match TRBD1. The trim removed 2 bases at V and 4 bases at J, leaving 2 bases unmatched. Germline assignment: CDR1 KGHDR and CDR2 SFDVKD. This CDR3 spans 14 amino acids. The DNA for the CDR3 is TGTGCCACCAGTGATTCGGACAGGGTCTATGGCTACACCTTC. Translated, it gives CATSDSDRVYGYTF.

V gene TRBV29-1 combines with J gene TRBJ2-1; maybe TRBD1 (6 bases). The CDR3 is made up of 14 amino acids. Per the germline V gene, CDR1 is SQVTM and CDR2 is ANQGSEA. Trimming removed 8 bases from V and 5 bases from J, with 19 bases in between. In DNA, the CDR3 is TGCAGCCTCTACAGGGATCTTGTGGACAATGAGCAGTTCTTC. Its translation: CSLYRDLVDNEQFF.

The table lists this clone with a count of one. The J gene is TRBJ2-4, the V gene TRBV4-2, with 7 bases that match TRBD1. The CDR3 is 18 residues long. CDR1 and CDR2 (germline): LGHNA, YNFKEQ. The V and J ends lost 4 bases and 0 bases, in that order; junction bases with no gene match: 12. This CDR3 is CASSRPSRGGLAKNIQYF. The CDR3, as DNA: TGTGCCAGCAGCCGCCCTTCTCGAGGGGGCCTAGCCAAAAACATTCAGTACTTC.

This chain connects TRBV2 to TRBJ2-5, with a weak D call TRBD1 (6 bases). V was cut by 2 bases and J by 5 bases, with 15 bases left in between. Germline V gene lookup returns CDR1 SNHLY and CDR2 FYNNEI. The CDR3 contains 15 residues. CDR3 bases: TGTGCCAGCAGTGAAAAGGGACACCCCCCGGAGACCCAGTACTTC. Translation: CASSEKGHPPETQYF.

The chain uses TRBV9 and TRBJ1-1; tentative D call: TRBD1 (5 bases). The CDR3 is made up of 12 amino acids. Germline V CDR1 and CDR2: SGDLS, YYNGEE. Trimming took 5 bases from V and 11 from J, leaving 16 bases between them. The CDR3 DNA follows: TGTGCCAGCAGTCAACTGGGGGGGAATGCTTTCTTT. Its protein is CASSQLGGNAFF.

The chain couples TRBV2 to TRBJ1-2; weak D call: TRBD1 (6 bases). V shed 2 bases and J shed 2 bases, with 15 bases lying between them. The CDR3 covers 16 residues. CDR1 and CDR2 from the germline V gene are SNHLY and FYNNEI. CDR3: CASSEYRADRNYGYTF. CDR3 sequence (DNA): TGTGCCAGCAGTGAATATCGGGCAGACAGGAACTATGGCTACACCTTC.

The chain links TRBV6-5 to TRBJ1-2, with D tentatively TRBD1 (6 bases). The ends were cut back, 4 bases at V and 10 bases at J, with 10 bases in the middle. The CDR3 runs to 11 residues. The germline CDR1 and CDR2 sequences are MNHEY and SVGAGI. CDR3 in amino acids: CASSSTGHYTF. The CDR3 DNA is TGTGCCAGCAGTTCCACAGGGCACTACACCTTC.

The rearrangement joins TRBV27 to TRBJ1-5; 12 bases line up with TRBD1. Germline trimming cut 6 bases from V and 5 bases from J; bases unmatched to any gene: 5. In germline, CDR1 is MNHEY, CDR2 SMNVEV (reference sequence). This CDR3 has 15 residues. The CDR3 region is CASREGQGAYQPQHF. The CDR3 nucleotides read TGTGCCAGCAGGGAGGGACAGGGGGCGTATCAGCCCCAGCATTTT.

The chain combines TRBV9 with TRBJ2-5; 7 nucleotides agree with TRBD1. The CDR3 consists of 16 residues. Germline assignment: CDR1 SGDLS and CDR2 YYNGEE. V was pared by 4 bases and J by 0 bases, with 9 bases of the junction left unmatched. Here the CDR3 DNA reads TGTGCCAGCAGCCCACGACAGGGACGCAACCAAGAGACCCAGTACTTC. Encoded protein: CASSPRQGRNQETQYF.

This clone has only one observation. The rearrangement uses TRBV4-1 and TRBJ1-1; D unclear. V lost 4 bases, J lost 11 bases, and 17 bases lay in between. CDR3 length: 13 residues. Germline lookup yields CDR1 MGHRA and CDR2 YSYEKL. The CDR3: CASSRERRLRAFF. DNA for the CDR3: TGCGCCAGCAGCCGCGAGCGAAGACTGCGGGCTTTCTTT.

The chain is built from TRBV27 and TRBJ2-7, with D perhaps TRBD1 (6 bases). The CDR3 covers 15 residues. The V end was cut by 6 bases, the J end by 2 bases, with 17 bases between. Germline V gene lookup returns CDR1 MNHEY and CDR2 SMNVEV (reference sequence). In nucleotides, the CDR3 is TGTGCCAGCAGAGAACAGGGTGGGTTAACCTACGAGCAGTACTTC. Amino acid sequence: CASREQGGLTYEQYF.

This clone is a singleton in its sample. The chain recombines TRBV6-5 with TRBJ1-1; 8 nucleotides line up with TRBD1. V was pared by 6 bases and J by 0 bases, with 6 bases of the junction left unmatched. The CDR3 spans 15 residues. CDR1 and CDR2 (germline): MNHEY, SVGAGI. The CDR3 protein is CASRNRGTMNTEAFF. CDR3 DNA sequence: TGTGCCAGCAGGAACAGGGGGACTATGAACACTGAAGCTTTCTTT.